Listed below are T cell receptor beta chains from one sample, sequenced in a study of blood T cell repertoires in COVID-19. TCRdb's table, derived via immunoSEQ multiplex PCR, lists solely in-frame clones and lacks some. The sample contains about 120,000 clones, around 81% of which appear only once. The sample consisted of peripheral blood. These receptors all come from a man in his 70s with acute or convalescent COVID-19. CDR3s include the opening cysteine and the closing phenylalanine or tryptophan. A D gene is named only where the DNA matches it firmly. Part of the rows lack a size; the others show once, few, many or a class for expanded clones.

NA	TRBV6-2/TRBV6-3	NA	TRBJ2-3	16	CASSYGAALRTDTQYF	TGTGCCAGCAGTTACGGGGCGGCACTCCGCACAGATACGCAGTATTTT
NA	TRBV13	NA	TRBJ1-3	13	CASSPTEGNTIYF	TGTGCCAGCAGCCCTACAGAAGGAAACACCATATATTTT
NA	TRBV11-3	TRBD2	TRBJ2-7	14	CASSPRSGGYEQYF	TGTGCCAGCAGCCCGAGATCGGGGGGCTACGAGCAGTACTTC
NA	TRBV5-1	NA	TRBJ1-1	16	CASSSKPLQSNTEAFF	TGCGCCAGCAGCTCGAAACCACTACAATCGAACACTGAAGCTTTCTTT
NA	TRBV3-1/TRBV3-2	TRBD2	TRBJ2-1	17	CASTNAGGSGNVDEQFF	TGTGCCAGCACCAACGCGGGGGGGTCCGGAAACGTCGATGAGCAGTTCTTC
NA	TRBV5-6	TRBD1	TRBJ1-1	15	CASSLEDRGSAEAFF	TGTGCCAGCAGCTTAGAGGACAGGGGGAGTGCTGAAGCTTTCTTT
NA	TRBV7-2	NA	TRBJ1-5	13	CASSDLAVQPQHF	TGTGCCAGCAGCGACTTGGCGGTTCAGCCCCAGCATTTT
NA	TRBV2	NA	TRBJ2-5	12	CASSYYQETQYF	TGTGCCAGCAGTTACTACCAAGAGACCCAGTACTTC
NA	TRBV24-1	NA	TRBJ1-2	15	CATSDLYLAGGGYTF	TGTGCCACCAGTGATTTGTATTTGGCGGGGGGCGGCTACACCTTC
NA	TRBV5-6	TRBD1	TRBJ1-6	14	CASNLRGLGSPLHF	TGTGCCAGCAACCTAAGGGGGCTGGGGTCACCCCTCCACTTT
NA	TRBV4-1	TRBD1	TRBJ2-7	15	CASSRPGQASYEQYF	TGCGCCAGCAGCCGACCTGGACAGGCATCCTACGAGCAGTACTTC
once	TRBV7-2	TRBD1	TRBJ2-7	18	CASSVAGQGKSTRYEQYF	TGTGCCAGCAGCGTAGCGGGACAGGGGAAGAGTACTAGGTACGAGCAGTACTTC
NA	TRBV11-2	NA	TRBJ2-5	15	CASSLVAKHTETQYF	TGTGCCAGCAGCTTAGTAGCCAAGCATACAGAGACCCAGTACTTC
NA	TRBV20-1	NA	TRBJ1-6	14	CSASRTGKNSPLHF	TGCAGTGCTAGTAGGACCGGGAAGAATTCACCCCTCCACTTT
NA	TRBV6-2/TRBV6-3	TRBD2	TRBJ2-7	15	CASSYLTSGLSEQYF	TGTGCCAGCAGTTACTTGACTAGCGGATTGTCCGAGCAGTACTTC
once	TRBV29-1	TRBD1	TRBJ2-2	13	CSVERTGVGELFF	TGCAGCGTTGAGAGGACAGGGGTCGGGGAGCTGTTTTTT
NA	TRBV4-3	NA	TRBJ2-2	14	CASSQDTLARELFF	TGCGCCAGCAGCCAAGATACTCTCGCCAGGGAGCTGTTTTTT
NA	TRBV5-1	NA	TRBJ2-5	12	CASSLSGETQYF	TGCGCCAGCAGCTTGTCCGGGGAGACCCAGTACTTC
NA	TRBV9	NA	TRBJ2-7	15	CASSVAPTPPYEQYF	TGTGCCAGCAGCGTAGCCCCGACTCCACCCTACGAGCAGTACTTC
NA	TRBV5-4	NA	TRBJ1-2	14	CASSSVQGNYGYTF	TGTGCCAGCAGCTCCGTCCAGGGAAACTATGGCTACACCTTC
NA	TRBV9	TRBD1	TRBJ1-2	15	CASSIQIQGAHGYTF	TGTGCCAGCAGCATCCAGATACAGGGGGCGCATGGCTACACCTTC
NA	TRBV6-2/TRBV6-3	TRBD2	TRBJ2-3	12	CASSRLAGGKDF	TGTGCCAGCAGTCGACTAGCGGGGGGCAAGGATTTT
few	TRBV5-1	TRBD1	TRBJ2-7	14	CASSIGQEAGEQYF	TGCGCCAGCAGCATAGGACAGGAGGCCGGGGAGCAGTACTTC
NA	TRBV24-1	NA	TRBJ2-1	12	CATSAPGPQRFF	TGTGCCACCAGTGCACCGGGTCCACAAAGGTTCTTC
NA	TRBV6-5	NA	TRBJ1-3	15	CASSYQGSGGNTIYF	TGTGCCAGCAGTTACCAGGGATCGGGCGGAAACACCATATATTTT
NA	TRBV19	NA	TRBJ2-7	14	CASSAPGLPYEQYF	TGTGCCAGTAGTGCTCCGGGACTCCCATACGAGCAGTACTTC
few	TRBV25-1	NA	TRBJ1-1	16	CASSEDSGTQNTEAFF	TGTGCCAGCAGTGAGGATTCCGGGACACAGAACACTGAAGCTTTCTTT
NA	TRBV19	TRBD1	TRBJ1-2	12	CASMHRGRGYTF	TGTGCCAGTATGCACAGGGGACGTGGCTACACCTTC
NA	TRBV3-1/TRBV3-2	TRBD1	TRBJ1-1	14	CASSRLRTGAEAFF	TGTGCCAGCAGCCGCTTAAGAACAGGGGCTGAAGCTTTCTTT
NA	TRBV14	TRBD1	TRBJ1-2	15	CASSQVPGGVYGYTF	TGTGCCAGCAGCCAAGTGCCAGGGGGAGTCTATGGCTACACCTTC
few	TRBV5-4	TRBD2	TRBJ2-7	15	CASSPGARGAYEQYF	TGTGCCAGCAGCCCAGGGGCGCGGGGGGCCTACGAGCAGTACTTC
NA	TRBV18	TRBD1	TRBJ2-7	14	CASSPPGTAYEQYF	TGTGCCAGCTCACCACCGGGGACAGCCTACGAGCAGTACTTC
NA	TRBV6-2/TRBV6-3	TRBD2	TRBJ2-7	15	CASSRRLAGGYEQYF	TGTGCCAGCAGCCGGAGACTAGCGGGGGGCTACGAGCAGTACTTC
few	TRBV4-2	TRBD1	TRBJ1-2	13	CASSLRQGEGYTF	TGTGCCAGCAGCCTCCGACAGGGGGAAGGCTACACCTTC
NA	TRBV9	NA	TRBJ1-3	14	CASSNGYSGNTIYF	TGTGCCAGCAGCAACGGGTACTCTGGAAACACCATATATTTT
NA	TRBV7-8	NA	TRBJ2-7	12	CASSRDRYEQYF	TGTGCCAGCAGCAGAGACAGGTACGAGCAGTACTTC
NA	TRBV19	TRBD1	TRBJ1-2	15	CASSIDRGPNYGYTF	TGTGCCAGTAGTATAGACAGGGGGCCTAACTATGGCTACACCTTC
NA	TRBV25-1	NA	TRBJ2-5	15	CASWKAGQGGETQYF	TGTGCCAGCTGGAAGGCAGGGCAGGGGGGAGAGACCCAGTACTTC
NA	TRBV5-1	NA	TRBJ1-5	14	CASSLALGDQPQHF	TGCGCCAGCAGCTTGGCCCTGGGAGATCAGCCCCAGCATTTT
NA	TRBV10-3	TRBD2	TRBJ2-3	14	CAIKRGADTDTQYF	TGTGCCATCAAGCGGGGGGCCGACACAGATACGCAGTATTTT
NA	TRBV7-2	NA	TRBJ1-2	15	CASSLGSGANYGYTF	TGTGCCAGCAGCTTAGGCTCAGGGGCAAACTATGGCTACACCTTC
NA	TRBV7-3	NA	TRBJ1-6	15	CASSLTGQLNSPLHF	TGTGCCAGCAGCTTAACGGGGCAGCTTAATTCACCCCTCCACTTT
NA	TRBV7-3	TRBD1	TRBJ2-2	16	CASSPTGQRNTGELFF	TGTGCCAGCAGCCCGACGGGACAGCGAAACACCGGGGAGCTGTTTTTT
once	TRBV7-8	TRBD1	TRBJ1-1	14	CASSYGQANTEAFF	TGTGCCAGCAGCTACGGACAGGCGAACACTGAAGCTTTCTTT
NA	TRBV19	TRBD2	TRBJ2-3	14	CATTQRGTTDTQYF	TGTGCCACCACCCAGCGGGGGACCACAGATACGCAGTATTTT
NA	TRBV6-5	TRBD1	TRBJ1-1	12	CAIQGANTEAFF	TGTGCCATACAGGGGGCTAACACTGAAGCTTTCTTT